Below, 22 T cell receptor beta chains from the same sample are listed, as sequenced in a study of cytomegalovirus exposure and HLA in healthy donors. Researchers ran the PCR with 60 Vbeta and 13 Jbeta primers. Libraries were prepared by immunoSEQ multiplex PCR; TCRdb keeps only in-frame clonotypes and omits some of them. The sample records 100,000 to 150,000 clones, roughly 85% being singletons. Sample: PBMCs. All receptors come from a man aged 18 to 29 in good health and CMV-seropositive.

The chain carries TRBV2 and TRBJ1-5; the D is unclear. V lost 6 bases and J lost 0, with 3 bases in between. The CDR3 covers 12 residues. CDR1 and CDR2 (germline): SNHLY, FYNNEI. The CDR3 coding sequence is TGTGCCAGCAGCTATAGCAATCAGCCCCAGCATTTT. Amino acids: CASSYSNQPQHF.

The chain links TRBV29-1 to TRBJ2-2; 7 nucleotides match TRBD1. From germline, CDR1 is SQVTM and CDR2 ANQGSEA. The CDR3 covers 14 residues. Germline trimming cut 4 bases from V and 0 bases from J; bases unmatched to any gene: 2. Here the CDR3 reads CSVGGQANTGELFF. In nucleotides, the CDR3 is TGCAGCGTTGGTGGACAGGCGAACACCGGGGAGCTGTTTTTT.

The CDR3 nucleotides are TGTGCCAGCTCACTCACCCCCATCGGACAGGACACTGAAGCTTTCTTT. Its translation: CASSLTPIGQDTEAFF. This sequence joins TRBV18 and TRBJ1-1; 7 bases agree with TRBD1. The CDR3 is 16 residues long. V shed 4 bases, J shed 3 bases, and the junction held 11 bases outside the gene matches. Per germline, CDR1 KGHSH and CDR2 LQKENI.

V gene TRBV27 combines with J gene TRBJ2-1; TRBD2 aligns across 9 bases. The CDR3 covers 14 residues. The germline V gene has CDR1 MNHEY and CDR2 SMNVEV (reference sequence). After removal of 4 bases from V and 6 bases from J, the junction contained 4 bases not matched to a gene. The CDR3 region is CASSYAGGINEQFF. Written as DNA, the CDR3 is TGTGCCAGCAGTTATGCGGGGGGGATCAATGAGCAGTTCTTC.

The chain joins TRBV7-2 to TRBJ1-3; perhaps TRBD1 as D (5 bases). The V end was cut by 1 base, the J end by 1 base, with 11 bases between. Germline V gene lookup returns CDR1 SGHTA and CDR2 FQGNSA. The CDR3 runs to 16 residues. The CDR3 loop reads CASSLGLGGSGNTIYF. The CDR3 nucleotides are TGTGCCAGCAGCTTAGGTTTGGGGGGGTCTGGAAACACCATATATTTT.

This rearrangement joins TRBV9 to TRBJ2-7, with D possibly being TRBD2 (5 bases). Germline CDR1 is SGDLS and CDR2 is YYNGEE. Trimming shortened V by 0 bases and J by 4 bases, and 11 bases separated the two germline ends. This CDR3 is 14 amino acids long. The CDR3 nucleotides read TGTGCCAGCAGCGTAGGAGGAGCGGATTACGAGCAGTACTTC. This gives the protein CASSVGGADYEQYF.

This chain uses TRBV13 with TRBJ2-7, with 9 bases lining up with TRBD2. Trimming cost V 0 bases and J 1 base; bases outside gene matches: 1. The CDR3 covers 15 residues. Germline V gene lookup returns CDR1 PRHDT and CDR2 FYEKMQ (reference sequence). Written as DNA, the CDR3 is TGTGCCAGCAGCTTAGGGACTAGCGGTTCCTACGAGCAGTACTTC. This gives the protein CASSLGTSGSYEQYF.

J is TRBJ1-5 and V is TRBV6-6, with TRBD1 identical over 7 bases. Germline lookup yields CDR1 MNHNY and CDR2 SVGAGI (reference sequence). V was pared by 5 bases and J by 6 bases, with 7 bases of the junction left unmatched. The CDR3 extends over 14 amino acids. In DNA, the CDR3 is TGTGCCAGCAGTCGACAGGGCGAAACTCAGCCCCAGCATTTT. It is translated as CASSRQGETQPQHF.

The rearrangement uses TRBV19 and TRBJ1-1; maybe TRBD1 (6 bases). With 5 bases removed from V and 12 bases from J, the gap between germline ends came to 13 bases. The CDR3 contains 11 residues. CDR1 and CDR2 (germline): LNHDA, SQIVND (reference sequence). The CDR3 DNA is TGTGCCAGTAGTGACGCGGGGGGCCCTTTCTTT. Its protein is CASSDAGGPFF.

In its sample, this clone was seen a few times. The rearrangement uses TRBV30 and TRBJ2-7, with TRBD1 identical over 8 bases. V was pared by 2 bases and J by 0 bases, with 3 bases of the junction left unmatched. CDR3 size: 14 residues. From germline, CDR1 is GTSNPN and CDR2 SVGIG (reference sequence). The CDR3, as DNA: TGTGCCTGGAGTCTAACAGGGGGCTCCTACGAGCAGTACTTC. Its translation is CAWSLTGGSYEQYF.

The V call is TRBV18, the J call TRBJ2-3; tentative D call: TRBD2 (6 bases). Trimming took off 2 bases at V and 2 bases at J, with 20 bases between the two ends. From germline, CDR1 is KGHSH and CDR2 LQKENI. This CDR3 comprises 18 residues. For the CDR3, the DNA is TGTGCCAGCTCACCAGTGGCCAGAGCGAGCGGGTCCACAGATACGCAGTATTTT. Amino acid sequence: CASSPVARASGSTDTQYF.

The CDR3 bases are TGTGCCAGCAGCCTACAGGGCTCGTCGAGCGAGCAGTACTTC. Its translation is CASSLQGSSSEQYF. V and J are TRBV2 and TRBJ2-7; D might be TRBD1 (6 bases). This CDR3 is built from 14 residues. From germline, CDR1 is SNHLY and CDR2 FYNNEI. Trimming removed 6 bases from V and 6 bases from J, with 18 bases in between.

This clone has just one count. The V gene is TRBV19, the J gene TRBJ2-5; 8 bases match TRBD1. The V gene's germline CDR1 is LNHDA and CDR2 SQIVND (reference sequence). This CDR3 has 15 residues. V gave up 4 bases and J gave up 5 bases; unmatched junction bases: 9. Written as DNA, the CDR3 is TGTGCCAGTAGTACACGGGCAGGGGGCAGTGAGACCCAGTACTTC. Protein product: CASSTRAGGSETQYF.

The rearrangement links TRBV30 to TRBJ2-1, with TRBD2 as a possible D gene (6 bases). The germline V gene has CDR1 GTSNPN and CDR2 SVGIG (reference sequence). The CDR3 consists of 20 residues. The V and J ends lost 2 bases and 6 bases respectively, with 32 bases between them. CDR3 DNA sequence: TGTGCCTGGAGTAAACGGGGGAAGGACCCTCCTACGAACCGGGGCAATGAGCAGTTCTTC. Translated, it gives CAWSKRGKDPPTNRGNEQFF.

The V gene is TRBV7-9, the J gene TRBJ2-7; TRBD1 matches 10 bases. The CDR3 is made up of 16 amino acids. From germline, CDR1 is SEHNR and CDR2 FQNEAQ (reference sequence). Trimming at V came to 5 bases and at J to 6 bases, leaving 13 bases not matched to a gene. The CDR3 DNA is TGTGCCAGCAGCCCTTCCTCGGGGACAGGGGATAGCGAGCAGTACTTC. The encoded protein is CASSPSSGTGDSEQYF. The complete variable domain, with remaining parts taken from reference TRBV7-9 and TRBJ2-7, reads DTGVSQNPRHKITKRGQNVTFRCDPISEHNRLYWYRQTLGQGPEFLTYFQNEAQLEKSRLLSDRFSAERPKGSFSTLEIQRTEQGDSAMYLCASSPSSGTGDSEQYFGPGTRLTVT.

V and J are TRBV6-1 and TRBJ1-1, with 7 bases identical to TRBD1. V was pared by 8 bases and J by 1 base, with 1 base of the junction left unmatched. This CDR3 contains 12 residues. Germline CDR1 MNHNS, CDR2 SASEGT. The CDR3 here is CASWDRNTEAFF. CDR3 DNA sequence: TGTGCCAGCTGGGACAGGAACACTGAAGCTTTCTTT.

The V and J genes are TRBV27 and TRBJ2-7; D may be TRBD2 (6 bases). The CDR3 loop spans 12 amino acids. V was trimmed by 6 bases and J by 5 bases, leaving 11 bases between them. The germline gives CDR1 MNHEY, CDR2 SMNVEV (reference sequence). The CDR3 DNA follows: TGTGCCAGCAGGTCCTCGGGGGACGAGCAGTACTTC. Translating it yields CASRSSGDEQYF.

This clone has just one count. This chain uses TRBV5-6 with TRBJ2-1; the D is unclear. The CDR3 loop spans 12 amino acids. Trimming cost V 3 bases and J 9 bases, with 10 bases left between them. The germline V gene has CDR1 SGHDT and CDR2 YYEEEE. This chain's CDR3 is CASSSAVSEQFF. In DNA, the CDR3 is TGTGCCAGCAGCTCGGCGGTGAGTGAGCAGTTCTTC.

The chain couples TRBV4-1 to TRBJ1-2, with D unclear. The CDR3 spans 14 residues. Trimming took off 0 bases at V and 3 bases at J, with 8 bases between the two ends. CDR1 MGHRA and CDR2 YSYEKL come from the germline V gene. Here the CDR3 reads CASSQEAAYYGYTF. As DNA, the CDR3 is TGCGCCAGCAGCCAAGAGGCGGCTTACTATGGCTACACCTTC.

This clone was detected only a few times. CDR3: CASSLSSGTGQVLTF. CDR3 nucleotides: TGTGCCAGTAGCCTATCCTCCGGGACAGGGCAGGTCCTGACTTTC. This chain links TRBV19 with TRBJ2-6; 9 nucleotides agree with TRBD1. Germline V gives CDR1 LNHDA, CDR2 SQIVND (reference sequence). Trimming removed 6 bases from V and 13 bases from J; junction bases left unmatched: 13. The CDR3 is made up of 15 amino acids.

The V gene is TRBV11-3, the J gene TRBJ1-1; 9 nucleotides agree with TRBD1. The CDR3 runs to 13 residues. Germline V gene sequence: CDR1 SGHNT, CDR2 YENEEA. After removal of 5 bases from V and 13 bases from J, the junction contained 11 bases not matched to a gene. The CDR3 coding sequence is TGTGCCAGCAGCCCTAAACCGGGACAGGGAGTTTTCTTT. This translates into CASSPKPGQGVFF.

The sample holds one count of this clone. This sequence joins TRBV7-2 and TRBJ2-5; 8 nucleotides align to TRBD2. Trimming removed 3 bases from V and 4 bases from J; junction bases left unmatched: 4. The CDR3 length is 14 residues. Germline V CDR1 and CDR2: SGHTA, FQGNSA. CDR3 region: CASSFQAGGETQYF. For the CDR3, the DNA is TGTGCCAGCAGCTTCCAGGCGGGGGGAGAGACCCAGTACTTC.